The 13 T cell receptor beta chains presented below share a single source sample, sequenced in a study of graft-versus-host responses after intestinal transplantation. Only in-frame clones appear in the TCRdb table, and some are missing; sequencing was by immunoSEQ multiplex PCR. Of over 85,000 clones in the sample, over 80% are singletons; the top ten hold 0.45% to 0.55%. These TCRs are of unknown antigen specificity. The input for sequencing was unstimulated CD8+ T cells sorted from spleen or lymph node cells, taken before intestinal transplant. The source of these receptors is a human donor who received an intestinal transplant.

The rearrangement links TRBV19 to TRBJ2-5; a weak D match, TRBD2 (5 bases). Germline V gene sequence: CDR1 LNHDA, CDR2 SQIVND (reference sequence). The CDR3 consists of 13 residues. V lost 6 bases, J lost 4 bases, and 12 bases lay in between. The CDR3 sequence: CASSPVSGETQYF. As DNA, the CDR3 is TGTGCCAGTAGCCCAGTAAGCGGAGAGACCCAGTACTTC.

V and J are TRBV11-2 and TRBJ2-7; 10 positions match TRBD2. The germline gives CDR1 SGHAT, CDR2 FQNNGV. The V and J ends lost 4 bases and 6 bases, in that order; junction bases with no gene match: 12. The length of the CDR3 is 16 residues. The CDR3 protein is CASSSWSTSGTGEQYF. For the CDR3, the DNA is TGTGCCAGCAGCTCGTGGTCCACTAGCGGGACGGGCGAGCAGTACTTC.

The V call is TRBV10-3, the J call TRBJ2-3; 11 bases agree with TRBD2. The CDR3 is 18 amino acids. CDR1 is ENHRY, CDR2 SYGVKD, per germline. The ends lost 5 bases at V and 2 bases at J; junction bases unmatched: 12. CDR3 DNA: TGTGCCATCAGTTCTCACTCGACTAGCGGGATCGACACAGATACGCAGTATTTT. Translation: CAISSHSTSGIDTDTQYF.

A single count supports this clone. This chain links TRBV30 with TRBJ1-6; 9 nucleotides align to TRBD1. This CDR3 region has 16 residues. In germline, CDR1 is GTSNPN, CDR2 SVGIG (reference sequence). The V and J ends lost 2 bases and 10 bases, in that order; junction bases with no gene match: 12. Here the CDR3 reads CAWSKDRGERGSPLHF. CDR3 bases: TGTGCCTGGAGTAAGGACAGGGGAGAAAGGGGGTCACCCCTCCACTTT.

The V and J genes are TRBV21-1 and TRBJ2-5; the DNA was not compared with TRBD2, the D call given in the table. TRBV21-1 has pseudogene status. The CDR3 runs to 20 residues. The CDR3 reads CASSASRGSLTGPDQETQYF. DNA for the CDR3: TGTGCCAGCAGCGCGTCACGGGGGAGCCTCACCGGCCCTGATCAAGAGACCCAGTACTTC.

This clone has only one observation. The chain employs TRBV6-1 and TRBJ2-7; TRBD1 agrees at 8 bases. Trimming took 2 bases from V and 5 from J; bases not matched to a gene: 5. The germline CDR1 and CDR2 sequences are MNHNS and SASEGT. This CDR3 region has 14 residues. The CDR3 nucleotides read TGTGCCAGCAGTGAACTCAGGACAGGGCACGAGCAGTACTTC. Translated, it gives CASSELRTGHEQYF.

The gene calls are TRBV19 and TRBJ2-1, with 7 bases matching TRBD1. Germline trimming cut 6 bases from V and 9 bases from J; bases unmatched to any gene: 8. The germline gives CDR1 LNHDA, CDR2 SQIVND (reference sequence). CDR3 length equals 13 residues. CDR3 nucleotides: TGTGCCAGTAGCTTGCAGGGGGTGGTTGAGCAGTTCTTC. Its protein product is CASSLQGVVEQFF. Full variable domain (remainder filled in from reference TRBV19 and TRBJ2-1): DGGITQSPKYLFRKEGQNVTLSCEQNLNHDAMYWYRQDPGQGLRLIYYSQIVNDFQKGDIAEGYSVSREKKESFPLTVTSAQKNPTAFYLCASSLQGVVEQFFGPGTRLTVL.

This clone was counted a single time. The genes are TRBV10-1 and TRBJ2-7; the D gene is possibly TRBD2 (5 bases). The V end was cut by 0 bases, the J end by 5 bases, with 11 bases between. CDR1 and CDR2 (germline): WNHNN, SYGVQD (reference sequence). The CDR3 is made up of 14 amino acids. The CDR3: CASSESPEGDEQYF. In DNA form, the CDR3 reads TGCGCCAGCAGTGAGTCCCCTGAGGGTGACGAGCAGTACTTC.

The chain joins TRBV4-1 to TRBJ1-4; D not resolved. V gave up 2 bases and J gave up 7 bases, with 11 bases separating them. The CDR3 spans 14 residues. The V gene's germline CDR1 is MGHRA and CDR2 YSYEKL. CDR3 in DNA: TGCGCCAGCAGCCAACTATATCTTGGTGAAAAACTGTTTTTT. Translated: CASSQLYLGEKLFF.

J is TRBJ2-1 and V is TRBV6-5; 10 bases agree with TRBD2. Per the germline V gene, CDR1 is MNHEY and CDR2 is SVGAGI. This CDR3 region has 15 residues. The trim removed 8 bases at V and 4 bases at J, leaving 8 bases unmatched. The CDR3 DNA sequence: TGTGCCAGCCGATCCGGGACTAGCGTGTACAATGAGCAGTTCTTC. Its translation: CASRSGTSVYNEQFF.

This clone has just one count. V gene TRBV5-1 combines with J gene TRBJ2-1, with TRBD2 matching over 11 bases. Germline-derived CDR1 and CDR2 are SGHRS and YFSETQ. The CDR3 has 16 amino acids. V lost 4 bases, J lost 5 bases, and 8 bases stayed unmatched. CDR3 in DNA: TGCGCCAGCAGCCCAGTACCGGGACTAGCGGACAATGAGCAGTTCTTC. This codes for CASSPVPGLADNEQFF.

The CDR3 DNA reads TGTGCCAGCAGCCTAAGCCCGGGAGGTGTAACCTACGAGCAGTACTTC. Residues: CASSLSPGGVTYEQYF. J is TRBJ2-5 and V is TRBV28, with 7 bases lining up with TRBD2. The end of the DNA fits TRBJ2-7 better, so the J call may be wrong. Per germline, CDR1 MDHEN and CDR2 SYDVKM. The CDR3 is 16 residues long.

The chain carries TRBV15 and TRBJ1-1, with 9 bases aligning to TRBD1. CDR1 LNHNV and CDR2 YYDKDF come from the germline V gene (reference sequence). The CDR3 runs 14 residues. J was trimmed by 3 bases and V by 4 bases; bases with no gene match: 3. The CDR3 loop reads CATSTDRGYTEAFF. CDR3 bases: TGTGCCACCAGCACGGACAGGGGATACACTGAAGCTTTCTTT.